Described below is a single TCR beta chain sequence and its context. Its antigen is currently unknown. Unique molecular identifiers were incorporated into the prepared TCRbeta library. TCRdb reprocessed the PCR reads with MiXCR, giving one entry per CDR3 protein. Found here are around 450,000 distinct CDR3 sequences, 8% to 11% of them singletons; the top ten hold around 2%. This CDR3 spans 19 amino acids. The V gene's germline CDR1 is SGHAT and CDR2 FQNNGV. The V segment lost 4 bases and the J segment 2 bases; nucleotides outside the gene matches: 12. The sample belongs to a study of T-cell reconstitution after alpha-beta-depleted transplantation in children. Study observations and caveats: Expanded clones from the graft, numbering several hundred, reportedly supplied alpha-beta T cells about two months after transplant. Where some patients showed high TCRbeta diversity at day 60, it came from recipient T cells and thymic progenitors that had survived. Most T-cell counts and diversity one year after the transplant came from T cells that were newly produced.

The starting material was PBMCs, obtained before TCRalphabeta/CD19-depleted stem cell transplant. V and J are TRBV11-2 and TRBJ2-6; 9 bases line up with TRBD2. The clonotype originates from a child aged 2 to 10 with inherited bone marrow failure, due to receive a stem cell transplant. The CDR3 region has the DNA TGTGCCAGCAGCTCGACGTTAGCGGGAGCAGGCCCTGGGGCCAACGTCCTGACTTTC. This encodes CASSSTLAGAGPGANVLTF.